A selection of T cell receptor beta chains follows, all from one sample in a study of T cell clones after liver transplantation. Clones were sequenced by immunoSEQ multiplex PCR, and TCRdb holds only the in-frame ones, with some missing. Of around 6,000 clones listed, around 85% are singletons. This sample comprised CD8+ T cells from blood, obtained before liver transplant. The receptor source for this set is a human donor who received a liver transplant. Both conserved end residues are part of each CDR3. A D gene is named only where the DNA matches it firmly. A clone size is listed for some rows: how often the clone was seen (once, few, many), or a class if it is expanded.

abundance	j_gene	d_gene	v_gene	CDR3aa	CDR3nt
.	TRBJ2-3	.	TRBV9	CASSVRARTADTQYF	TGTGCCAGCAGCGTACGGGCCCGCACTGCAGATACGCAGTATTTT
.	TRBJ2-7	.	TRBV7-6	CASSFRDGTYEQYF	TGTGCCAGCAGCTTCCGGGACGGGACCTACGAGCAGTACTTC
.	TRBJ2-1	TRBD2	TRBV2	CASIRRGRDNEQFF	TGTGCCAGCATAAGGCGGGGGAGAGACAATGAGCAGTTCTTC
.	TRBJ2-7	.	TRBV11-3	CASSLGGSQTYEQYF	TGTGCCAGCAGCTTAGGCGGCAGCCAAACCTACGAGCAGTACTTC
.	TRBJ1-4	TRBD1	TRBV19	CASGYDRVGTNEKLFF	TGTGCCAGTGGCTACGACAGGGTTGGGACTAATGAAAAACTGTTTTTT
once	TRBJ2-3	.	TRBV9	CASSVMRGTDTQYF	TGTGCCAGCAGCGTCATGCGGGGCACAGATACGCAGTATTTT
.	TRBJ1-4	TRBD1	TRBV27	CASSPDRGGGEKLFF	TGTGCCAGCAGCCCGGACAGGGGAGGAGGGGAAAAACTGTTTTTT
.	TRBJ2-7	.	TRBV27	CASSRGLSSYEQYF	TGTGCCAGCAGCCGGGGCCTAAGCTCCTACGAGCAGTACTTC
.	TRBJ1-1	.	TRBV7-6	CASSPLDGYTEAFF	TGTGCCAGCAGCCCCCTGGACGGTTACACTGAAGCTTTCTTT
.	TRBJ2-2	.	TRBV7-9	CASSLASGTVNTGELFF	TGTGCCAGCAGCTTAGCCTCCGGGACGGTGAACACCGGGGAGCTGTTTTTT
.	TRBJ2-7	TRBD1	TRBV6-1	CASSEEETGGAEQYF	TGTGCCAGCAGTGAAGAGGAGACAGGGGGCGCCGAGCAGTACTTC
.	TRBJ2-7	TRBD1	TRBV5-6	CASSPHGQGDYEQYF	TGTGCCAGCAGCCCCCACGGGCAGGGGGACTACGAGCAGTACTTC
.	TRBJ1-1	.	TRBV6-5	CASSFKSGHEAFF	TGTGCCAGCAGTTTCAAATCGGGGCATGAAGCTTTCTTT